These 14 T cell receptor beta chains were all obtained from the same sample, sequenced in a study of shared clonotypes between healthy human individuals. Repertoires were generated with immunoSEQ multiplex PCR, while TCRdb's copy carries only in-frame clones and drops some. The data hold more than 450,000 clones, with more than 65% observed a single time. Input material: PBMCs. The receptors here all came from a woman in her 40s in good health. Some clones in this sample may be carry-over from other donors' samples.

V gene TRBV10-2 combines with J gene TRBJ2-2; 10 bases align to TRBD2. J lost 1 base, V lost 8 bases, and 1 base had no gene match. Germline values: CDR1 WSHSY, CDR2 SAAADI. This CDR3 region has 14 residues. The CDR3 nucleotides read TGCGCCAGCCGGACTAGCGGGAACACCGGGGAGCTGTTTTTT. Protein: CASRTSGNTGELFF.

The gene calls are TRBV7-6 and TRBJ1-1, with TRBD1 matching over 8 bases. This CDR3 has 15 amino acids. V shed 5 bases, J shed 1 base, and the junction held 6 bases outside the gene matches. Germline V gene lookup returns CDR1 SGHVS and CDR2 FNYEAQ. This CDR3 reads CASSPSGTGNTEAFF. CDR3 nucleotides: TGTGCCAGCAGCCCGTCCGGGACAGGGAACACTGAAGCTTTCTTT. Complete variable domain (other parts from reference TRBV7-6 and TRBJ1-1): GAGVSQSPRYKVTKRGQDVALRCDPISGHVSLYWYRQALGQGPEFLTYFNYEAQQDKSGLPNDRFSAERPEGSISTLTIQRTEQRDSAMYRCASSPSGTGNTEAFFGQGTRLTVV.

The chain is built from TRBV2 and TRBJ1-2; no reliable D call. Germline values: CDR1 SNHLY, CDR2 FYNNEI. Trimming pared 4 bases from V and 8 bases from J, leaving 11 bases between. The CDR3 extends over 12 amino acids. CDR3 nucleotide sequence: TGTGCCAGCAGTGGGGGAGGATACGGCTACACCTTC. Its translation: CASSGGGYGYTF.

The chain joins TRBV4-3 to TRBJ2-1, with D possibly TRBD1 on 5 matching bases. Between the trimmed V and J ends, which lost 4 bases and 5 bases, there was a span of 15 bases. The V gene's germline CDR1 is LGHNA and CDR2 YSLEER. The CDR3 length is 15 residues. In DNA form, the CDR3 reads TGCGCCAGCAGCCCGATCATGGGGCCGCACAATGAGCAGTTCTTC. This codes for CASSPIMGPHNEQFF.

This chain uses TRBV11-2 with TRBJ1-1, with D maybe TRBD1 (6 bases). Germline V lookup: CDR1 SGHAT, CDR2 FQNNGV. The CDR3 contains 16 residues. The germline V and J ends were trimmed by 7 bases and 0 bases, with 18 bases remaining between them. CDR3 coding DNA: TGTGCCAGCACTCTAGGGGGGGGAAGCATGAACACTGAAGCTTTCTTT. Translated: CASTLGGGSMNTEAFF.

The rearrangement joins TRBV5-1 to TRBJ2-3; D is ambiguous. V lost 1 base to trimming and J lost 1 base, with 10 bases between them. The CDR3 loop spans 15 amino acids. Germline CDR1 SGHRS, CDR2 YFSETQ. CDR3 nucleotide sequence: TGCGCCAGCAGCTTGTATCAGCTCCGCACAGATACGCAGTATTTT. It encodes CASSLYQLRTDTQYF.

The chain employs TRBV6-5 and TRBJ1-5; no firm D call. Trimming cost V 3 bases and J 0 bases, with 9 bases left between them. From germline, CDR1 is MNHEY and CDR2 SVGAGI. The CDR3 extends over 15 amino acids. CDR3 sequence reads: CASSYSVYSNQPQHF. The CDR3 region has the DNA TGTGCCAGCAGTTATTCAGTTTATAGCAATCAGCCCCAGCATTTT.

V is TRBV6-1 and J is TRBJ2-7; weak D call: TRBD1 (5 bases). Germline-derived CDR1 and CDR2 are MNHNS and SASEGT. The CDR3 runs to 12 residues. V was cut by 5 bases and J by 3 bases, with 8 bases left in between. The CDR3 DNA is TGTGCCAGCAGTCAGGGATACTACGAGCAGTACTTC. Residues: CASSQGYYEQYF.

This chain's CDR3 is CASSRGGAGLVYGYTF. CDR3 in DNA: TGTGCCAGCAGCCGAGGCGGGGCAGGCCTCGTTTATGGCTACACCTTC. The V call is TRBV28, the J call TRBJ1-2; possibly TRBD1 for D (5 bases). CDR1 is MDHEN, CDR2 SYDVKM, per germline. The CDR3 is 16 amino acids. V was cut by 6 bases and J by 5 bases, with 22 bases left in between.

For this clone: This same CDR3 is encoded by further DNA sequences in the sample. The gene calls are TRBV28 and TRBJ1-5; TRBD1 might be the D (6 bases). Germline V gene sequence: CDR1 MDHEN, CDR2 SYDVKM. V was cut by 4 bases and J by 4 bases, with 8 bases left in between. CDR3 length equals 13 residues. CDR3 sequence (DNA): TGTGCCAGCAGTTGGGGGCGAAATCAGCCCCAGCATTTT. It yields the protein CASSWGRNQPQHF.

V and J are TRBV7-9 and TRBJ2-1; tentative D call: TRBD2 (6 bases). CDR3 length: 15 amino acids. V dropped 5 bases and J dropped 8 bases, with 19 bases sitting between them. The V gene's germline CDR1 is SEHNR and CDR2 FQNEAQ (reference sequence). CDR3 bases: TGTGCCAGCAGCAACACAGCGGGTTCAGGCTATGAGCAGTTCTTC. It is translated as CASSNTAGSGYEQFF. Together with reference TRBV7-9 and TRBJ2-1, the CDR3 gives the full variable domain: DTGVSQNPRHKITKRGQNVTFRCDPISEHNRLYWYRQTLGQGPEFLTYFQNEAQLEKSRLLSDRFSAERPKGSFSTLEIQRTEQGDSAMYLCASSNTAGSGYEQFFGPGTRLTVL.

The chain combines TRBV18 with TRBJ2-6, with D unresolved. From germline, CDR1 is KGHSH and CDR2 LQKENI. CDR3 size: 15 residues. Trimming took 2 bases from V and 0 from J, leaving 5 bases between them. CDR3 in amino acids: CASSPVISGANVLTF. Here the CDR3 DNA reads TGTGCCAGCTCACCAGTTATCTCTGGGGCCAACGTCCTGACTTTC.

This clone was recorded a few times. V gene TRBV11-2 combines with J gene TRBJ1-2; D uncertain. Germline loops: CDR1 SGHAT, CDR2 FQNNGV. This CDR3 is built from 11 residues. V was pared by 2 bases and J by 7 bases, with 5 bases between. The CDR3 DNA is TGTGCCAGCAGCTTATATGGTGGCTACACCTTC. This codes for CASSLYGGYTF.

The table lists this clone with a count of one. The chain recombines TRBV9 with TRBJ2-3, with TRBD1 as a possible D gene (5 bases). Trimming took 2 bases from V and 2 from J, leaving 12 bases between them. The germline V gene encodes CDR1 SGDLS and CDR2 YYNGEE. The CDR3 consists of 15 residues. CDR3: CASSVHQGNTDTQYF. The CDR3 DNA reads as TGTGCCAGCAGCGTTCATCAGGGAAACACAGATACGCAGTATTTT. The variable domain in full, with the rest retrieved from reference TRBV9 and TRBJ2-3, is DSGVTQTPKHLITATGQRVTLRCSPRSGDLSVYWYQQSLDQGLQFLIQYYNGEERAKGNILERFSAQQFPDLHSELNLSSLELGDSALYFCASSVHQGNTDTQYFGPGTRLTVL.